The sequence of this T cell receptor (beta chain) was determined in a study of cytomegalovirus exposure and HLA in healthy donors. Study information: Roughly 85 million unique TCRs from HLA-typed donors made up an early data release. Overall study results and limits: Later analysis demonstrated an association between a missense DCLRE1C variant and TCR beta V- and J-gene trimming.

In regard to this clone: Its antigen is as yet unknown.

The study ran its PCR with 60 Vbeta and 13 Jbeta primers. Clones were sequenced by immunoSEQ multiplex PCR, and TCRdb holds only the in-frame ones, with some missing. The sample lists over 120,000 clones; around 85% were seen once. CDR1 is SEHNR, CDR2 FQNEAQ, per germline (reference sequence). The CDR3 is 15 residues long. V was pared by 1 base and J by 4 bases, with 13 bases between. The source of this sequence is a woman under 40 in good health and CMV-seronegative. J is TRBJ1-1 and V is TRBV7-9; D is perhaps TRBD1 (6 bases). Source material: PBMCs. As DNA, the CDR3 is TGTGCCAGCAGCTTAGGGCTGGGGGGGCCCACTGAAGCTTTCTTT. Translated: CASSLGLGGPTEAFF.